These 15 T cell receptor beta chains were sequenced from one sample in a study of shared clonotypes between healthy human individuals. Profiling relied on immunoSEQ multiplex PCR, and the TCRdb table lists in-frame clones only, not all of them. The sample lists about 2 million clones; roughly 95% were seen once. Sequenced material: naive CD4+ T cells sorted from blood. Subset: CD45RA+ positively selected. The receptors derive from a man aged 18 to 29 in good health.

The chain combines TRBV29-1 with TRBJ2-4, with unresolved D. Germline V CDR1 and CDR2: SQVTM, ANQGSEA. The V end lost 4 bases, the J end lost 9 bases, and 19 bases lay between the germline ends. The CDR3 extends over 14 amino acids. CDR3 amino acids: CSVAPQYGPGIQYF. The CDR3 nucleotides are TGCAGCGTTGCCCCGCAATACGGGCCGGGCATTCAGTACTTC.

V gene TRBV28 combines with J gene TRBJ1-5, with D possibly being TRBD1 (6 bases). CDR3 length equals 14 residues. Germline CDR1 is MDHEN and CDR2 is SYDVKM. The V and J ends lost 6 bases and 6 bases respectively, with 15 bases between them. In DNA form, the CDR3 reads TGTGCCAGCAGCTTTAGGGGGATGCGTCAGCCCCAGCATTTT. Amino acid sequence: CASSFRGMRQPQHF. Full variable domain (rest looked up from reference TRBV28 and TRBJ1-5): DVKVTQSSRYLVKRTGEKVFLECVQDMDHENMFWYRQDPGLGLRLIYFSYDVKMKEKGDIPEGYSVSREKKERFSLILESASTNQTSMYLCASSFRGMRQPQHFGDGTRLSIL.

The chain combines TRBV4-1 with TRBJ1-1, with unresolved D. Germline lookup yields CDR1 MGHRA and CDR2 YSYEKL. The CDR3 totals 14 residues. V gave up 2 bases and J gave up 1 base, with 8 bases separating them. CDR3 sequence reads: CASSQPTSNTEAFF. As DNA, the CDR3 is TGCGCCAGCAGCCAACCAACTTCGAACACTGAAGCTTTCTTT.

The chain employs TRBV28 and TRBJ2-7, with 8 bases fitting TRBD1. CDR1 is MDHEN, CDR2 SYDVKM, per germline. This CDR3 contains 15 residues. Germline trimming cut 5 bases from V and 2 bases from J; bases unmatched to any gene: 8. CDR3 amino acids: CASSDPGQAPYEQYF. The CDR3 nucleotides read TGTGCCAGCAGTGACCCGGGACAGGCCCCCTACGAGCAGTACTTC.

The chain carries TRBV5-1 and TRBJ2-5; TRBD1 matches at 9 bases. Trimming at V came to 4 bases and at J to 5 bases, leaving 3 bases not matched to a gene. CDR1 SGHRS and CDR2 YFSETQ come from the germline V gene. The CDR3 is made up of 13 amino acids. CDR3 in amino acids: CASSGTGSETQYF. CDR3 nucleotides: TGCGCCAGCAGCGGGACAGGGAGCGAGACCCAGTACTTC.

The chain has TRBV7-2 and TRBJ2-3, with D possibly being TRBD1 (6 bases). Germline V CDR1 and CDR2: SGHTA, FQGNSA. V lost 4 bases, J lost 2 bases, and 13 bases lay in between. The CDR3 totals 15 residues. CDR3 protein: CASSSSPGHTDTQYF. As DNA, the CDR3 is TGTGCCAGCAGCTCCAGCCCGGGACACACAGATACGCAGTATTTT.

V and J are TRBV28 and TRBJ2-3; the match to TRBD2 covers 8 bases. The germline gives CDR1 MDHEN, CDR2 SYDVKM. The CDR3 is 13 amino acids. V dropped 7 bases and J dropped 4; count of bases not matched to a gene: 4. The CDR3 DNA follows: TGTGCCAGCAAGGACGGGGGGGCAGATACGCAGTATTTT. Protein sequence: CASKDGGADTQYF.

A word on this clone: Other DNA sequences of this sample code for an identical CDR3. The chain is built from TRBV10-3 and TRBJ1-5; 10 bases map to TRBD1. The germline V gene encodes CDR1 ENHRY and CDR2 SYGVKD. The V gene end was trimmed by 6 bases and the J gene end by 4 bases; junction bases not matched to a gene: 3. The CDR3 runs 14 residues. CDR3 protein: CAIRPGQGNQPQHF. CDR3 sequence (DNA): TGTGCCATCAGACCGGGACAGGGGAATCAGCCCCAGCATTTT.

This clone showed up just a few times. A much larger clone differs by one base, so this may be a read error. Other DNA sequences in the sample encode the same CDR3. This chain connects TRBV11-2 to TRBJ2-7; no clear D. Germline V CDR1 and CDR2: SGHAT, FQNNGV. The CDR3 runs to 12 residues. Trimming pared 5 bases from V and 0 bases from J, leaving 5 bases between. The DNA of the CDR3 is TGTGCCAGCAGCCCGAGCTCCTACGAGCAGTACTTC. Protein sequence: CASSPSSYEQYF.

The rearrangement uses TRBV4-2 and TRBJ2-1; tentative D call: TRBD2 (6 bases). This CDR3 is 13 amino acids long. Trimming pared 0 bases from V and 10 bases from J, leaving 10 bases between. Germline V gene sequence: CDR1 LGHNA, CDR2 YNFKEQ. CDR3 loop: CASSQDGDWEQFF. Here the CDR3 DNA reads TGTGCCAGCAGCCAAGACGGGGACTGGGAGCAGTTCTTC.

The chain uses TRBV5-1 and TRBJ2-2; 10 positions agree with TRBD1. Germline V gene sequence: CDR1 SGHRS, CDR2 YFSETQ. V lost 0 bases to trimming and J lost 5 bases; unmatched junction nucleotides: 1. CDR3 length equals 15 residues. CDR3 DNA: TGCGCCAGCAGCTTGGAGGGACAGGGGACCGGGGAGCTGTTTTTT. Encoded protein: CASSLEGQGTGELFF.

The J gene is TRBJ2-7, the V gene TRBV11-2; D uncertain. V was cut by 1 base and J by 5 bases, with 21 bases left in between. CDR1 and CDR2 (germline): SGHAT, FQNNGV. CDR3 length equals 17 residues. CDR3 nucleotide sequence: TGTGCCAGCAGCTTAGCATCTAGGCCAGGTCGGTCCAACGAGCAGTACTTC. Translating it yields CASSLASRPGRSNEQYF. Complete variable domain (other parts from reference TRBV11-2 and TRBJ2-7): EAGVAQSPRYKIIEKRQSVAFWCNPISGHATLYWYQQILGQGPKLLIQFQNNGVVDDSQLPKDRFSAERLKGVDSTLKIQPAKLEDSAVYLCASSLASRPGRSNEQYFGPGTRLTVT.

This clone was observed once. The J gene is TRBJ2-1, the V gene TRBV5-1; TRBD2 aligns across 7 bases. Unmatched junction bases numbered 5, after V lost 2 bases and J lost 3 bases. This CDR3 is built from 15 residues. Germline assignment: CDR1 SGHRS and CDR2 YFSETQ. CDR3 sequence (DNA): TGCGCCAGCAGCTTTTTGGGCGGGAGCTACAATGAGCAGTTCTTC. Translation: CASSFLGGSYNEQFF.

This chain joins TRBV7-9 and TRBJ2-3; D perhaps matches TRBD2 (5 bases). This CDR3 is built from 15 residues. The germline V gene encodes CDR1 SEHNR and CDR2 FQNEAQ (reference sequence). V gave up 0 bases and J gave up 1 base, with 8 bases separating them. The CDR3 region is CASSLATGGTDTQYF. The CDR3 DNA is TGTGCCAGCAGCTTAGCGACCGGGGGCACAGATACGCAGTATTTT.

This clone was picked up one time. J is TRBJ2-5 and V is TRBV11-2; D remains ambiguous. Trimming stripped 3 bases from V and 1 base from J, with 15 bases between. There are 16 residues in the CDR3. Germline V gene data show CDR1 as SGHAT and CDR2 as FQNNGV. The CDR3 sequence is CASSLRKGKSQETQYF. CDR3 DNA: TGTGCCAGCAGCTTGCGGAAGGGAAAAAGCCAAGAGACCCAGTACTTC.